This T cell receptor beta chain came from a study of CD8 T cells in Susac syndrome. Findings and caveats of the study: Repertoires of Susac syndrome CD4+ T cells lacked clonal expansion.

Random hexamers primed reverse transcription of roughly 0.5 to 1 ug RNA. TCRdb passed the immunoSEQ multiplex PCR reads through MiXCR, listing each CDR3 protein once. The sample contains some 96,000 distinct CDR3 sequences, about 95% of which appear only once. Germline CDR1 SEHNR, CDR2 FQNEAQ (reference sequence). The CDR3 spans 15 residues. The V end was cut by 7 bases, the J end by 3 bases, with 16 bases between. For this clonotype: Its antigen is undetermined.

Sequencing targeted TCR beta in blood CD8+ and CD4+ T cells. Definite or probable Susac syndrome was diagnosed using recently defined diagnostic criteria. The TEMRA cells underwent FACS enrichment, while the CD8+ and CD4+ T cells underwent negative isolation. This chain joins TRBV7-9 and TRBJ2-1; a possible D gene is TRBD2 (6 bases). The sequencing input was CD4+ T cells from PBMCs. The TCR comes from a human donor with Susac syndrome. Written as DNA, the CDR3 is TGTGCCAGCACCCCACCCAGGGAGGACTACAATGAGCAGTTCTTC. It translates to CASTPPREDYNEQFF.